The present T cell receptor (beta chain) was sequenced within a study of shared clonotypes between healthy human individuals. CDR3 size: 13 residues. V was cut by 8 bases and J by 4 bases, with 14 bases left in between. The germline V gene encodes CDR1 MDHEN and CDR2 SYDVKM. The table came from immunoSEQ multiplex PCR; TCRdb's copy has only in-frame clones and leaves some out. Of approximately 1,500,000 clones listed, 96% were seen once; the top ten hold approximately 1%. The receptor was derived from a man aged 25-40 years in good health. The rearrangement links TRBV28 to TRBJ1-1, with D unclear. The source material was naive CD4+ T cells sorted from blood. Subset defined: CD45RA+ positively selected. DNA of the CDR3: TGTGCCAGCTTAGTAATCATTGGCACTGAAGCTTTCTTT. Translation: CASLVIIGTEAFF.